This T cell receptor (beta chain) was captured by sequencing in a study of beta chain features in type 1 diabetes. The wider study: Healthy donors, compared against patients, showed similar age, gender and cell yields. Points from the study as a whole: The study found that naive, central memory and Treg TCRB repertoires appeared more similar in patients than in healthy donors. Among all four CD4+ subsets, Type 1 diabetes patients had TCRB CDR3s that were moderately but significantly shorter.

All sorted populations exceeded 95% purity. cDNA synthesis used the whole RNA isolate, giving expressed TCRB sequences. Deep immunoSEQ sequencing covered naive, central memory and regulatory T cell samples. The repertoire was sequenced with immunoSEQ multiplex PCR; TCRdb's copy has only in-frame clones and lacks some. The sample consists of roughly 180,000 clones, over 6% of them appearing once. CDR1 is SNHLY and CDR2 is FYNNEI in the germline V gene. Trimming removed 5 bases from V and 3 bases from J; junction bases left unmatched: 4. The CDR3 extends over 13 amino acids. This clone was seen a few times. Its antigen is not identified.

The receptor comes from a man aged 18 to 29 with type 1 diabetes. The source material was central memory CD4+ T cells from blood. The rearrangement links TRBV2 to TRBJ2-7, with 7 bases identical to TRBD1. The CDR3 DNA reads as TGTGCCAGCAGTAAACAGGGGATCTACGAGCAGTACTTC. Protein product: CASSKQGIYEQYF.